This TCR beta chain was observed in a study of T cells after somatic rescue of genetic block. Clones were read by immunoSEQ multiplex PCR, and TCRdb kept only the in-frame ones, dropping some. The sample holds some 90,000 clones; 80% to 90% are singletons and the top ten take roughly 1.5%. V lost 8 bases to trimming and J lost 6 bases, with 19 bases between them. The CDR3 has 15 amino acids. Per germline, CDR1 MDHEN and CDR2 SYDVKM. The TCR was taken from a young woman. Sequenced: peripheral blood mononuclear cells (PBMCs). The V call is TRBV28, the J call TRBJ1-4; D perhaps matches TRBD1 (6 bases). The CDR3 DNA follows: TGTGCCAGCCTACCCAGCGGGGGACATTATGAAAAACTGTTTTTT. As protein: CASLPSGGHYEKLFF.